The TCR beta chain described here comes from a study of T cells in localized non-small cell lung cancer. Data came from immunoSEQ multiplex PCR; TCRdb stores just in-frame clones and leaves some out. Seen here are tens of thousands of clones, almost 85% observed once, and the top ten hold about 13%. Trimming removed 5 bases from V and 13 bases from J, with 3 bases in between. Per germline, CDR1 MDHEN and CDR2 SYDVKM. The CDR3 runs 9 residues. The chain uses TRBV28 and TRBJ1-6; D gene unclear. Sample: peripheral blood, taken before any cancer treatment. This clonotype was obtained from a female donor older than 55 with stage I lung adenocarcinoma. CDR3 loop: CASSPPLHF. CDR3 nucleotides: TGTGCCAGCAGTCCCCCCCTCCACTTT.